What follows are 24 T cell receptor beta chains derived from one specimen sequenced in a study of T cells in Graves' hyperthyroidism and ophthalmopathy. RNA transcripts provided the source from which TCR beta CDR3 regions were amplified. With the HTBI primer set, the TCR CDR3 went through a first round of RT-PCR. Each CDR3 protein is one row after TCRdb ran MiXCR on the multiplex PCR reads. The repertoire consists of more than 300,000 distinct CDR3 sequences, with 14% occurring once and the leading ten covering about 22%. The sequencing sample was made of blood. The origin of the receptors is a woman under 40 with Graves' hyperthyroidism.

There are a few counts of this clonotype. The J gene is TRBJ2-1, the V gene TRBV6-1; D might be TRBD1 (6 bases). The CDR3 sequence is 15 residues long. Per the germline V gene, CDR1 is MNHNS and CDR2 is SASEGT. Trimming removed 1 base from V and 4 bases from J, with 11 bases in between. DNA for the CDR3: TGTGCCAGCAGTGAAGGCCCAGACAGGTACAATGAGCAGTTCTTC. This encodes CASSEGPDRYNEQFF.

The chain uses TRBV19 and TRBJ1-3; D gene unclear. V was shortened by 8 bases and J by 0 bases, with 11 bases between the two germline ends. Germline values: CDR1 LNHDA, CDR2 SQIVND (reference sequence). The CDR3 consists of 14 residues. This CDR3 reads CASGPPGSGNTIYF. The DNA of the CDR3 is TGTGCCAGTGGTCCCCCAGGCTCTGGAAACACCATATATTTT.

This clonotype was seen a handful of times. The V and J genes are TRBV20-1 and TRBJ1-4, with 7 bases that match TRBD1. The V gene end was trimmed by 3 bases and the J gene end by 3 bases; junction bases not matched to a gene: 4. CDR3 length equals 14 residues. In germline, CDR1 is DFQATT, CDR2 SNEGSKA (reference sequence). DNA for the CDR3: TGCAGTGCTAGGGAGGGGGCGGCTAATGAAAAACTGTTTTTT. Its translation: CSAREGAANEKLFF.

As regards this clonotype: Possible read error: a much larger clone is one base away. The V call is TRBV27, the J call TRBJ2-1; TRBD2 matches 9 bases. The CDR3 has 16 residues. Losses at the gene ends were 6 bases for V and 8 bases for J; bases not matched to a gene: 14. The germline V gene encodes CDR1 MNHEY and CDR2 SMNVEV (reference sequence). Written as DNA, the CDR3 is TGTGCCAGCAGGCCCGCGTTCGGTAGCGGGAGCTATGAGCAGTTCTTC. Amino acids: CASRPAFGSGSYEQFF.

At least ten counts were recorded for this clonotype. The CDR3 nucleotides read TGTGCCAGCAGTCTGATCGACAGGAAAGAGACCCAGTACTTC. Protein sequence: CASSLIDRKETQYF. The rearrangement links TRBV28 to TRBJ2-5, with a weak D call TRBD1 (6 bases). The germline gives CDR1 MDHEN, CDR2 SYDVKM. Trimming stripped 5 bases from V and 3 bases from J, with 13 bases between. The CDR3 sequence is 14 residues long.

The chain's CDR3 is CASSHKATSGSTDTQYF. In DNA, the CDR3 is TGTGCCAGCAGCCATAAGGCGACTAGCGGGAGCACAGATACGCAGTATTTT. The V gene is TRBV5-5, the J gene TRBJ2-3; 10 nucleotides match TRBD2. Germline CDR1 is SGHKS and CDR2 is YYEKEE (reference sequence). V was clipped by 4 bases and J by 0 bases; unmatched bases: 8. This CDR3 contains 17 residues.

This clonotype showed up many times. This chain joins TRBV28 and TRBJ2-7; possibly TRBD2 for D (6 bases). V was shortened by 2 bases and J by 3 bases, with 11 bases between the two germline ends. Germline V lookup: CDR1 MDHEN, CDR2 SYDVKM. The CDR3 is 14 amino acids. Here the CDR3 DNA reads TGTGCCAGCAGTTTAACTAGCAGCTACTACGAGCAGTACTTC. This codes for CASSLTSSYYEQYF.

The V gene is TRBV19, the J gene TRBJ2-6; D is unresolved. From germline, CDR1 is LNHDA and CDR2 SQIVND (reference sequence). The V gene lost 10 bases and the J gene lost 0 bases, with 16 bases spanning the gap. The CDR3 contains 16 residues. CDR3: CATSPSSNSGANVLTF. The CDR3 DNA reads TGTGCCACCTCACCGTCCTCCAACTCTGGGGCCAACGTCCTGACTTTC.

The chain employs TRBV20-1 and TRBJ2-1, with 7 positions matching TRBD2. Germline V gene sequence: CDR1 DFQATT, CDR2 SNEGSKA (reference sequence). The V and J ends lost 3 bases and 6 bases, in that order; junction bases with no gene match: 11. This CDR3 has 15 amino acids. The chain's CDR3 is CSARFLAGEVNEQFF. Written as DNA, the CDR3 is TGCAGTGCTAGGTTTCTTGCGGGAGAGGTCAATGAGCAGTTCTTC.

The rearrangement links TRBV7-2 to TRBJ2-2; TRBD2 agrees at 13 bases. The V gene's germline CDR1 is SGHTA and CDR2 FQGNSA. The CDR3 spans 18 residues. V dropped 3 bases and J dropped 3; count of bases not matched to a gene: 7. The CDR3 DNA reads TGTGCCAGCAGCTTCCGCCAGACTAGCGGGAGGTACACCGGGGAGCTGTTTTTT. Translating it yields CASSFRQTSGRYTGELFF. Full variable domain (missing parts from reference TRBV7-2 and TRBJ2-2): GAGVSQSPSNKVTEKGKDVELRCDPISGHTALYWYRQSLGQGLEFLIYFQGNSAPDKSGLPSDRFSAERTGGSVSTLTIQRTQQEDSAVYLCASSFRQTSGRYTGELFFGEGSRLTVL.

Many counts were recorded for this clonotype. The rearrangement links TRBV27 to TRBJ2-7, with D possibly called TRBD1 or TRBD2 (5 bases each). Germline lookup yields CDR1 MNHEY and CDR2 SMNVEV (reference sequence). Deletions cut 7 bases from V and 0 bases from J, with 25 bases between. There are 18 residues in the CDR3. CDR3 DNA: TGTGCCAGCATTCAACACCCGGGACCGACGCCTAGCTCCTACGAGCAGTACTTC. Encoded protein: CASIQHPGPTPSSYEQYF.

This chain uses TRBV6-1 with TRBJ1-3; D gene unclear. The V and J ends lost 7 bases and 2 bases respectively, with 9 bases between them. CDR3 length equals 13 residues. Germline CDR1 and CDR2: MNHNS and SASEGT. CDR3 protein: CASTDWTGNTIYF. CDR3 bases: TGTGCCAGCACGGATTGGACTGGAAACACCATATATTTT.

This clonotype was recorded at least ten times. The chain links TRBV12-3 or TRBV12-4 to TRBJ1-2, with D unresolved. V lost 3 bases, J lost 1 base, and 9 bases lay in between. CDR3 length: 14 amino acids. In DNA, the CDR3 is TGTGCCAGCAGTTTGGAGGCCATTAACTATGGCTACACCTTC. It is translated as CASSLEAINYGYTF.

There are many counts of this clonotype. This rearrangement joins TRBV12-3 or TRBV12-4 to TRBJ2-5; D not certain. CDR3 length equals 16 residues. V dropped 6 bases and J dropped 0 bases, with 17 bases sitting between them. The CDR3 sequence is CASRYSHESYQETQYF. The DNA for the CDR3 is TGTGCCAGCAGATATAGCCATGAATCGTACCAAGAGACCCAGTACTTC.

This clonotype was picked up a small number of times. This chain uses TRBV20-1 with TRBJ2-3; 11 bases fit TRBD1. CDR1 DFQATT and CDR2 SNEGSKA come from the germline V gene (reference sequence). This CDR3 contains 16 residues. Trimming took 3 bases from V and 3 from J; bases not matched to a gene: 8. CDR3 residues: CSASGGTGGLTDTQYF. In DNA form, the CDR3 reads TGCAGTGCTAGTGGTGGGACAGGGGGTTTAACAGATACGCAGTATTTT.

This clonotype has ten or more counts. The chain joins TRBV28 to TRBJ1-2, with unresolved D. V lost 2 bases and J lost 6, with 16 bases in between. Germline lookup yields CDR1 MDHEN and CDR2 SYDVKM. CDR3 length equals 15 residues. DNA for the CDR3: TGTGCCAGCAGTTTAGCTTTCGGGAGGGTAGATGGCTACACCTTC. The encoded protein is CASSLAFGRVDGYTF.

This clonotype was found many times. In nucleotides, the CDR3 is TGTGCCACCAGTCGGGACACCAGCTACGAGCAGTACTTC. It codes for CATSRDTSYEQYF. V and J are TRBV24-1 and TRBJ2-7; tentatively, D is TRBD1 (6 bases). CDR3 size: 13 residues. Per germline, CDR1 KGHDR and CDR2 SFDVKD. Trimming took 6 bases from V and 3 from J, leaving 11 bases between them.

This clonotype was observed a handful of times. An end of the junction differs from the germline gene, which may be a read error. This chain links TRBV12-3 or TRBV12-4 with TRBJ2-1; TRBD2 aligns across 7 bases. The CDR3 spans 17 residues. The DNA of the CDR3 is TGTGCCAGCAGTGACCATACCAAAGTAGCGGGCGACAATGAGCGGTTCTTC. Translation: CASSDHTKVAGDNERFF.

In its sample, this clonotype was seen many times. V and J are TRBV6-4 and TRBJ1-2; 8 bases align to TRBD1. There are 13 residues in the CDR3. Germline CDR1 and CDR2: MRHNA and SNTAGT. V was clipped by 0 bases and J by 8 bases; unmatched bases: 2. The CDR3 loop is CASSDSTGEGYTF. The CDR3 DNA reads TGTGCCAGCAGTGACTCGACAGGGGAAGGCTACACCTTC.

As DNA, the CDR3 is TGTGCCAGTAGTAGGGGGGGTCTAGCACTAACCAATGAGCAGTTCTTC. Translated, it gives CASSRGGLALTNEQFF. The V gene is TRBV19, the J gene TRBJ2-1; 7 bases line up with TRBD2. The J segment lost 6 bases and the V segment lost 4 bases, leaving 12 bases of the junction unmatched. The CDR3 is 16 amino acids. Germline assignment: CDR1 LNHDA and CDR2 SQIVND (reference sequence). Supplemented by reference TRBV19 and TRBJ2-1, the full variable domain reads DGGITQSPKYLFRKEGQNVTLSCEQNLNHDAMYWYRQDPGQGLRLIYYSQIVNDFQKGDIAEGYSVSREKKESFPLTVTSAQKNPTAFYLCASSRGGLALTNEQFFGPGTRLTVL.

This clonotype was seen ten or more times. The genes are TRBV6-2 or TRBV6-3 and TRBJ2-2, with no clear D. Germline CDR1 is MNHEY and CDR2 is SVGEGT. This CDR3 has 17 amino acids. V was shortened by 2 bases and J by 3 bases, with 16 bases between the two germline ends. Here the CDR3 reads CASSYPGLTYHTGELFF. As DNA, the CDR3 is TGTGCCAGCAGTTACCCCGGTTTAACCTACCACACCGGGGAGCTGTTTTTT.

This clonotype was picked up one time. This rearrangement joins TRBV12-3 or TRBV12-4 to TRBJ2-3; D perhaps matches TRBD2 (6 bases). This CDR3 spans 15 amino acids. Trimming took 2 bases from V and 3 from J, leaving 12 bases between them. As DNA, the CDR3 is TGTGCCAGCAGTTTACACGGGAGTCGTACAGATACGCAGTATTTT. Encoded protein: CASSLHGSRTDTQYF.

This chain links TRBV5-1 with TRBJ1-1, with no clear D. The CDR3 is made up of 16 amino acids. CDR1 and CDR2 (germline): SGHRS, YFSETQ. V was pared by 0 bases and J by 0 bases, with 12 bases between. CDR3 amino acids: CASSLGLHGLNTEAFF. DNA for the CDR3: TGCGCCAGCAGCTTGGGGCTGCATGGTCTGAACACTGAAGCTTTCTTT.

This clonotype was recorded many times. This sequence joins TRBV20-1 and TRBJ2-1; D not resolved. V was pared by 6 bases and J by 5 bases, with 8 bases between. The CDR3 has 11 residues. CDR1 and CDR2 (germline): DFQATT, SNEGSKA (reference sequence). Written as DNA, the CDR3 is TGCAGTGCCAGAAATCACAATGAGCAGTTCTTC. Translating it yields CSARNHNEQFF.